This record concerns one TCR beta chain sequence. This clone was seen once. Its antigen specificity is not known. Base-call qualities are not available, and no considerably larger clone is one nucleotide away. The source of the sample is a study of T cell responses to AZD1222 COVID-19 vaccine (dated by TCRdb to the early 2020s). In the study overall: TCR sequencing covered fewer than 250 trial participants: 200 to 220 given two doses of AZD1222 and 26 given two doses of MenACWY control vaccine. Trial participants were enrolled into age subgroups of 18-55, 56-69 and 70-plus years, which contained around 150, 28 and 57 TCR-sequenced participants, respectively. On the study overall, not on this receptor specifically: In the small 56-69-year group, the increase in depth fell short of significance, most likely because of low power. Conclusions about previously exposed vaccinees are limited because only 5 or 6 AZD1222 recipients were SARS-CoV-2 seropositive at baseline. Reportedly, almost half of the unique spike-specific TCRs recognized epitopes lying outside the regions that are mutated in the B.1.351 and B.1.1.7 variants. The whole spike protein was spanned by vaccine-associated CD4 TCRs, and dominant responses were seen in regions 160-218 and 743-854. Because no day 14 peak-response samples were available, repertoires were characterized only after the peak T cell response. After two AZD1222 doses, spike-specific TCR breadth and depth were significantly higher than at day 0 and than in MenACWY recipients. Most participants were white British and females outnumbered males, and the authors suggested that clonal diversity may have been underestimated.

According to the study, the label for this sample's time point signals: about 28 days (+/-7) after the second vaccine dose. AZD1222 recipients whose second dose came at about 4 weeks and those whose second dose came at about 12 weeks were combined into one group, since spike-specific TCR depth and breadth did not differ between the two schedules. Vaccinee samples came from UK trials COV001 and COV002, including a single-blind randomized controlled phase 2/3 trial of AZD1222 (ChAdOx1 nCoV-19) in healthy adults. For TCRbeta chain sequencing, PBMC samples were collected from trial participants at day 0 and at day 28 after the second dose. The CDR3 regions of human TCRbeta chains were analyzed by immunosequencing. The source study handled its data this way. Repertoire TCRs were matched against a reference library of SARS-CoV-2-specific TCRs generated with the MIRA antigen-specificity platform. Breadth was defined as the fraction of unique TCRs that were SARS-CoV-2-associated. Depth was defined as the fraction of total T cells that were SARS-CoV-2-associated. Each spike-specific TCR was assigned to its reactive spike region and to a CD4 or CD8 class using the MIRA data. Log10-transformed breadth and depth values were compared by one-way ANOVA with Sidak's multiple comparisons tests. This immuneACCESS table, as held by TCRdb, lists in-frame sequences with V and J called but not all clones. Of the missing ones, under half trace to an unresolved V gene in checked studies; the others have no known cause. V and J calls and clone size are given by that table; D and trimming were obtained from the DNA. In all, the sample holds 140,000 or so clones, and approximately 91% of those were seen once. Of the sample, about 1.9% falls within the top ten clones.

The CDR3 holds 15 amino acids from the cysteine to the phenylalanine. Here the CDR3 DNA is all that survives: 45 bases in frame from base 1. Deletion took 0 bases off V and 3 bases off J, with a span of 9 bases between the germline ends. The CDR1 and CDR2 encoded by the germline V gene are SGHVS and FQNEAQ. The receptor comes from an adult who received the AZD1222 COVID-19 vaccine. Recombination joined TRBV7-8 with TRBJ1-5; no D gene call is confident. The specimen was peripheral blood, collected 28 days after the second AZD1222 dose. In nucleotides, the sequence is TGTGCCAGCAGCTTAGCCGGGAGTTTCAATCAGCCCCAGCATTTT. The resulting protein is CASSLAGSFNQPQHF.